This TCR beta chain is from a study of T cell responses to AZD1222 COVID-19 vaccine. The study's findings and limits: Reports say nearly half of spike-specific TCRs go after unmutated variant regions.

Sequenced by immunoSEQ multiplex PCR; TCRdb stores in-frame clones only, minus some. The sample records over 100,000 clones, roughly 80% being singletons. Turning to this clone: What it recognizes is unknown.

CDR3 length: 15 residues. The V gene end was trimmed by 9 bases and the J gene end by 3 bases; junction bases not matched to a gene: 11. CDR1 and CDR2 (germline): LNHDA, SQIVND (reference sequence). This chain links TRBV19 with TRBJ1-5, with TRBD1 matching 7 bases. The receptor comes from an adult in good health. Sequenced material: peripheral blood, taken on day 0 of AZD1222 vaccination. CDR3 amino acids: CASGTNRGNNQPQHF. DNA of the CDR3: TGTGCCAGCGGGACCAACAGGGGTAACAATCAGCCCCAGCATTTT.